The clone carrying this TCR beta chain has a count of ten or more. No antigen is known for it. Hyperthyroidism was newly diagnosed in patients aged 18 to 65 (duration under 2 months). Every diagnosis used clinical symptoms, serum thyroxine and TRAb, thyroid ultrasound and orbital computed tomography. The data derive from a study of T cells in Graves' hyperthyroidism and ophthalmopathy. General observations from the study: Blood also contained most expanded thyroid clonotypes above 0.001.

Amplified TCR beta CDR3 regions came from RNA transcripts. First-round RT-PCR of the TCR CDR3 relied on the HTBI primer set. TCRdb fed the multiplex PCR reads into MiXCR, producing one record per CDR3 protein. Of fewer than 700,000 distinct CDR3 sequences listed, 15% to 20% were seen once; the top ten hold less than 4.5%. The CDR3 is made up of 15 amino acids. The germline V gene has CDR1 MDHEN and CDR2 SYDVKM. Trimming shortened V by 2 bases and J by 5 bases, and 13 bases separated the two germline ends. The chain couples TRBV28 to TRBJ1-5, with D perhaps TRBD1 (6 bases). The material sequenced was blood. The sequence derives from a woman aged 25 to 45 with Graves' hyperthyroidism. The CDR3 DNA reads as TGTGCCAGCAGTTTAGGGGGCGGGGGCGATCAGCCCCAGCATTTT. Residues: CASSLGGGGDQPQHF.